These T cell receptor beta chains were read from a single sample in a study of shared clonotypes between healthy human individuals. Assay: immunoSEQ multiplex PCR; the TCRdb copy retains only in-frame clones and omits some. The table includes roughly 2.1 million clones, approximately 94% detected once. The sequenced material came from naive CD8+ T cells from PBMCs. The receptor source for this set is a man in his late teens or twenties in good health. Some clones in this sample may be carry-over from other donors' samples. Each CDR3 is given with its conserved first and last residue. The order of the fields is CDR3 length, D gene, J gene, V gene, clone size, CDR3 DNA, CDR3 protein. D genes are given only for firm matches. Rows may omit the clone size; those that give it use once, few, many or a size class.

>20|NA|TRBJ1-5|TRBV23-1|NA
TGCGCCAGCAGTCACCCAACAACAGGGTTAGGGGCGGCTAGCAATCAGCCCCAGCATTTT
CASSHPTTGLGAASNQPQHF
>11|NA|TRBJ2-1|TRBV6-6|NA
TGTGCCAGCAGCCTTTACAATGAGCAGTTCTTC
CASSLYNEQFF
>15|TRBD1|TRBJ1-2|TRBV6-1|NA
TGTGCCAGCAGTGAGTGGTCCGGACAGGGTGATGGCTACACCTTC
CASSEWSGQGDGYTF
>18|TRBD2|TRBJ2-1|TRBV15|once
TGTGCCACCAGCAGAGGGGCTATAACGGGAGGCTCCTACAATGAGCAGTTCTTC
CATSRGAITGGSYNEQFF
>11|NA|TRBJ2-2|TRBV13|NA
TGTGCCAGCGGGCCCGCCGGGGAGCTGTTTTTT
CASGPAGELFF
>17|NA|TRBJ2-7|TRBV7-9|NA
TGTGCCAGCAGCTCTCCGCCGGTGGGGCCGCCACACCACGAGCAGTACTTC
CASSSPPVGPPHHEQYF
>12|NA|TRBJ1-1|TRBV11-2|NA
TGTGCCAGCAGCCTCCCAAAAGGAAGGGCTTTCTTT
CASSLPKGRAFF
>14|TRBD1|TRBJ1-2|TRBV19|NA
TGTGCCAGTAGTCCGGGGACAGGGGTCTATGGCTACACCTTC
CASSPGTGVYGYTF
>15|NA|TRBJ2-7|TRBV7-8|NA
TGTGCCAGCAGCCCGATTACGGACAGAACCTACGAGCAGTACTTC
CASSPITDRTYEQYF
>11|NA|TRBJ2-7|TRBV6-5|NA
TGTGCCAGCAGTTACTCGGGGTGGCAGTACTTC
CASSYSGWQYF
>15|TRBD2|TRBJ2-3|TRBV28|NA
TGTGCCAGCAGTTTCACTAGCGGGATCACAGATACGCAGTATTTT
CASSFTSGITDTQYF
>12|NA|TRBJ2-7|TRBV5-1|NA
TGCGCCAGCAGCTTGGTAGGGGGCGAGCAGTACTTC
CASSLVGGEQYF
>15|TRBD2|TRBJ2-1|TRBV11-2|NA
TGTGCCAGCCACCTTTGGGGGGGGTCCTACAATGAGCAGTTCTTC
CASHLWGGSYNEQFF
>13|NA|TRBJ2-7|TRBV18|NA
TGTGCCAGCAGTACTAGCCACTCCTACGAGCAGTACTTC
CASSTSHSYEQYF
>14|NA|TRBJ2-3|TRBV5-1|NA
TGCGCCAGCAGCTTTTTCCAGGGAACAGATACGCAGTATTTT
CASSFFQGTDTQYF
>14|NA|TRBJ2-7|TRBV28|NA
TGTGCCAGCAGTTCCTCCCAGGATCGCTTCCGCCGGTACTTC
CASSSSQDRFRRYF
>16|TRBD2|TRBJ2-1|TRBV9|NA
TGTGCCAGCAGCCCTAGCGGGGACAGACTTAGCAATGAGCAGTTCTTC
CASSPSGDRLSNEQFF
>12|NA|TRBJ2-7|TRBV7-9|NA
TGTGCCAGCAGCTTAGCAATCGACGAGCAGTACTTC
CASSLAIDEQYF
>13|NA|TRBJ2-7|TRBV2|NA
TGTGCCAGCGTCTCCCTACAGACCTACGAGCAGTACTTC
CASVSLQTYEQYF
>16|NA|TRBJ1-3|TRBV15|NA
TGTGCCACCAGCAGAGATTCGAGCGACTCTGGAAACACCATATATTTT
CATSRDSSDSGNTIYF
>15|NA|TRBJ2-7|TRBV14|NA
TGTGCCAGCAGCCAAGTGTCAGGGTCGATCCCTGAGCAGTACTTC
CASSQVSGSIPEQYF
>17|NA|TRBJ1-5|TRBV27|NA
TGTGCCAGCAGTTTACTCCAGGGACCTACTGGCAATCAGCCCCAGCATTTT
CASSLLQGPTGNQPQHF
>14|NA|TRBJ2-7|TRBV28|NA
TGTGCCAGCAGTTTATATCCAGGCACCTACGAGCAGTACTTC
CASSLYPGTYEQYF
>14|NA|TRBJ1-1|TRBV9|NA
TGTGCCAGCAGCGCATTACAAGGGGGCACTGAAGCTTTCTTT
CASSALQGGTEAFF
>15|TRBD1|TRBJ2-7|TRBV6-5|NA
TGTGCCAGCAGTTACGCGAACAGGGGTCTCAACGAGCAGTACTTC
CASSYANRGLNEQYF
>15|TRBD1|TRBJ2-7|TRBV4-2|NA
TGTGCCAGCAGCCAAGAATCCAAGACAGGGGGCGAGCAGTACTTC
CASSQESKTGGEQYF
>15|TRBD2|TRBJ2-7|TRBV29-1|NA
TGCAGCGTCTTCACACTAGCGGACTCCTCCTACGAGCAGTACTTC
CSVFTLADSSYEQYF
>13|NA|TRBJ2-7|TRBV27|NA
TGTGCCAGCAGTTTATCGCTCTCCTACGAGCAGTACTTC
CASSLSLSYEQYF
>12|NA|TRBJ1-1|TRBV6-1|NA
TGTGCCAGCAGTGAAAGGGTTAGAGAAGCTTTCTTT
CASSERVREAFF
>15|TRBD2|TRBJ2-7|TRBV11-2|NA
TGTGCCAGCAGCCGAAGCGGGAGGGGTTCCTACGAGCAGTACTTC
CASSRSGRGSYEQYF
>13|NA|TRBJ1-5|TRBV10-2|NA
TGCGCCAGCAGCCCGAGGGGAAATCAGCCCCAGCATTTT
CASSPRGNQPQHF
>16|TRBD2|TRBJ2-3|TRBV9|NA
TGTGCCAGCAGCCCGGGACTAGCGGAACGCACAGATACGCAGTATTTT
CASSPGLAERTDTQYF
>15|TRBD2|TRBJ2-7|TRBV19|NA
TGTGCCAGTAGTATAGGTCTAGCGGGAGCCCACGAGCAGTACTTC
CASSIGLAGAHEQYF
>12|NA|TRBJ1-5|TRBV6-5|few
TGTGCCACCGGCCCGGGGTGGCAGCCCCAGCATTTT
CATGPGWQPQHF
>12|NA|TRBJ1-4|TRBV7-9|NA
TGTGCCAGCAGCCTCTTTGTTGAAAAACTGTTTTTT
CASSLFVEKLFF
>17|NA|TRBJ2-5|TRBV5-1|NA
TGCGCCAGCAGCTCTGGAAAGTCGCGGGGTAACCAAGAGACCCAGTACTTC
CASSSGKSRGNQETQYF
>14|NA|TRBJ1-3|TRBV7-8|NA
TGTGCCAGCAGCTTACTTTCAGGTGGAAACACCATATATTTT
CASSLLSGGNTIYF
>13|NA|TRBJ2-7|TRBV29-1|NA
TGCAGCGTGGGGGGGGCAAGCGCCTACGAGCAGTACTTC
CSVGGASAYEQYF
>15|NA|TRBJ2-3|TRBV18|NA
TGTGCCAGCTCACCGGAGACAGACGACACAGATACGCAGTATTTT
CASSPETDDTDTQYF
>15|TRBD1|TRBJ1-5|TRBV28|NA
TGTGCCAGCAGAGAAGGGGGCGAGGAGAATCAGCCCCAGCATTTT
CASREGGEENQPQHF
>15|TRBD1|TRBJ2-7|TRBV7-8|NA
TGTGCCAGCAGCCCAGGGGGCAGGTCCGCCTACGAGCAGTACTTC
CASSPGGRSAYEQYF